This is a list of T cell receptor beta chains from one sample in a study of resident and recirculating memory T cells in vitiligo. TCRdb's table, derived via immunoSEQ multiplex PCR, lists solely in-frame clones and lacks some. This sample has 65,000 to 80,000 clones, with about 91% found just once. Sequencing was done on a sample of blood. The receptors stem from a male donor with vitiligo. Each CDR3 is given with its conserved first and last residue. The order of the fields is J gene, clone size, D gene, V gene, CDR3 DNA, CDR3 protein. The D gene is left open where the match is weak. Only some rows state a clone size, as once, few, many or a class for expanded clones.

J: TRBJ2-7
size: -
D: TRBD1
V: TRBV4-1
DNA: TGCGCCAGCAGCCGACCGGGACAGGGATACGAGCAGTACTTC
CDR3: CASSRPGQGYEQYF

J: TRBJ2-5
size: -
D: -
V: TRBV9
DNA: TGTGCCAGCAGCGCAAGGACTGCAAAGGCAGAGACCCAGTACTTC
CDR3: CASSARTAKAETQYF

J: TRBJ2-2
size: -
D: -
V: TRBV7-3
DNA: TGTGCCAGCAGCTTAGGTGGGGGCCCACAAGAACACCGGGGAGCTGTTTTT
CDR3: CASSLGGGPQEHRGAVF

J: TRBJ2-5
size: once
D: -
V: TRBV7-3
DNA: TGTGCCAGCAGCTTAGGACAGCAAGAGACCCAGTACTTC
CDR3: CASSLGQQETQYF

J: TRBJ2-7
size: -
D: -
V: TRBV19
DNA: TGTGCCAGTAGTATGTTGGGGGCCAATGGGTACGAGCAGTACTTC
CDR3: CASSMLGANGYEQYF

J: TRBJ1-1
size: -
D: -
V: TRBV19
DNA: TGTGCCACCATACAAGAAGTTGAAGCTTTCTTT
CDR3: CATIQEVEAFF

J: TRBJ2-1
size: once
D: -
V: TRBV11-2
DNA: TGTGCCAGCAGCTACGGAGGTAGGGTTTCGAATGAGCAGTTCTTC
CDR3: CASSYGGRVSNEQFF

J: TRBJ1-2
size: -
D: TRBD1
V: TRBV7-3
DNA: TGTGCCAGCAGCCCTGGACAGGGGGGAGGCTACACCTTC
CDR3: CASSPGQGGGYTF

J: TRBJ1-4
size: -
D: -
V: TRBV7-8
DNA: TGTGCCAGCAGCTCGAACTCAGGGGCAACTAATGAAAAACTGTTTTTT
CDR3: CASSSNSGATNEKLFF

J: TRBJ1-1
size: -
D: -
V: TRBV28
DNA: TGTGCCAGCGCTGTCCAGGGCACTGAAGCTTTCTTT
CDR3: CASAVQGTEAFF

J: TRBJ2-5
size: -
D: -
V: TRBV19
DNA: TGTGCCAGTAGGCTACAAGAGACCCAGTACTTC
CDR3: CASRLQETQYF

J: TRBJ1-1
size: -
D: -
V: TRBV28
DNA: TGTGCCAGCAGTTTGGGGGGGGTGGCGAACACTGAAGCTTTCTTT
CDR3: CASSLGGVANTEAFF

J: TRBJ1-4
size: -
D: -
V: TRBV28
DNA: TGTGCCAGCAGCCCCGGGGGGGCCGGGGAAAAACTGTTTTTT
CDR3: CASSPGGAGEKLFF

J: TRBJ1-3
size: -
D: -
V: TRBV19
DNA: TGTGCCAGTAAAAACAGGGACTCTGGAAACACCATATATTTT
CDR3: CASKNRDSGNTIYF

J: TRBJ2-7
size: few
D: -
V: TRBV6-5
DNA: TGTGCCAGCAGTTACTCATCCGGGGACGAGCAGTACTTC
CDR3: CASSYSSGDEQYF

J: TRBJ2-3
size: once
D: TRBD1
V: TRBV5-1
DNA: TGCGCCAGCAGCAGGACAGGGGCGCAAGATACGCAGTATTTT
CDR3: CASSRTGAQDTQYF

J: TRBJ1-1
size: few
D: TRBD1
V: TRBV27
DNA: TGTGCCAGCAGTCGCGGACAGGGGGGTACTGAAGCTTTCTTT
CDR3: CASSRGQGGTEAFF

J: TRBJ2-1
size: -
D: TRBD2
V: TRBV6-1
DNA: TGTGCCAGCAGTGGATCTAGCGGGTTCCTTGATGAGCAGTTCTTC
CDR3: CASSGSSGFLDEQFF

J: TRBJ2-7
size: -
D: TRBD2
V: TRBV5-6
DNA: TGTGCCAGCAGCACGACTAGCGGGAGCTACGAGCAGTACTTC
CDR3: CASSTTSGSYEQYF

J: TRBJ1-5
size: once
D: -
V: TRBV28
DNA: TGTGCCAGCAGTTTACACCAGGGGAGGGGGGGCAATCAGCCCCAGCATTTT
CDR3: CASSLHQGRGGNQPQHF

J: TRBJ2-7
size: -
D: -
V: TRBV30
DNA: TGTGCCTGGAGCCGGGACAAAAACTACGAGCAGTACTTC
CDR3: CAWSRDKNYEQYF

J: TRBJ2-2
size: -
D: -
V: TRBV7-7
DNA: TGTGCCAGCAGCTTAGACAGGGCGGACACCGGGGAGCTGTTTTTT
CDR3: CASSLDRADTGELFF

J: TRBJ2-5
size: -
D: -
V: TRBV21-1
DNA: TGTGCCAGCATGGGAGCTTTACGGGACCAAGAGACCCAGTACTTC
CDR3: CASMGALRDQETQYF

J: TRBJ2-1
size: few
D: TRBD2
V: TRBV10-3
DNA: TGTGCCATCAGCCTTGGACTAGCGGGCGGTTACAATGAGCAGTTCTTC
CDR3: CAISLGLAGGYNEQFF

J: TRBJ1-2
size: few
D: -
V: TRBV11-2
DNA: TGTGCCAGCAGCTTAGGAGAGTCTGGCTACACCTTC
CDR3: CASSLGESGYTF

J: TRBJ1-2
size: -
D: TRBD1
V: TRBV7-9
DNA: TGTGCCAGCAGCGCGGGACAGGCAGCCCTCTATGGCTACACCTTC
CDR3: CASSAGQAALYGYTF

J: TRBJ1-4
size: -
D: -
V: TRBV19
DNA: TGTGCCACCACAGCTACAACTAATGAAAAACTGTTTTTT
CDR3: CATTATTNEKLFF

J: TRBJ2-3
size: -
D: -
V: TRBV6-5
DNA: TGTGCCAGCAATCGGGGGAAAGCAGATACGCAGTATTTT
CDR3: CASNRGKADTQYF

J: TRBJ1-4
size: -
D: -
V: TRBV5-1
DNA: TGCGCCAGCAGCTTCCAGGATGCAACTAATGAAAAACTGTTTTTT
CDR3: CASSFQDATNEKLFF

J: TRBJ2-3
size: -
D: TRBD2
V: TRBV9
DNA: TGTGCCAGCAGCTTCCTCGGGAGGGCCGTGGCAGATACGCAGTATTTT
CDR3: CASSFLGRAVADTQYF

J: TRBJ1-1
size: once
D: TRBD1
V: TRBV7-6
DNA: TGTGCCAGCAGCTGGGCGGACAGGGCTGGCACTGAAGCTTTCTTT
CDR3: CASSWADRAGTEAFF

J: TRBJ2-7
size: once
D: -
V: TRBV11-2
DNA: TGTGCCAGCAGCGCTGGCAGGGGAAGGGGCGAGCAGTACTTC
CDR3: CASSAGRGRGEQYF

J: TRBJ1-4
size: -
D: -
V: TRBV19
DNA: TGTGCCAGTAGTACCGGAGGGACAACTAATGAAAAACTGTTTTTT
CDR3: CASSTGGTTNEKLFF

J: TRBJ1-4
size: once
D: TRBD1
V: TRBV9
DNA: TGTGCCAGCAGCGCCAGGACAGGGTACGATAATGAAAAACTGTTTTTT
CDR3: CASSARTGYDNEKLFF

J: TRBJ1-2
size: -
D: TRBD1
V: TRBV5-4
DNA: TGTGCCATCCCAATCACAGGGGGGGTTAATGGCTACACCTTC
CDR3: CAIPITGGVNGYTF

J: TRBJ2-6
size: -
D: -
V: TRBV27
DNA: TGTGCCAGCAGTTTTTCCGGACTACTCTCTGGGGCCAACGTCCTGACTTTC
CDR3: CASSFSGLLSGANVLTF

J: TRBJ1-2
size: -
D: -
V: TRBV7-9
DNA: TGTGCCAGCACCGCCAACCCCCAGGGGAGAGAGGATGGCTACACCTTC
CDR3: CASTANPQGREDGYTF

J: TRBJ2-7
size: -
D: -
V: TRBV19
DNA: TGTGCCAGTAGTGTGCGTCACGAGCAGTACTTC
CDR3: CASSVRHEQYF